Listed here are 31 T cell receptor beta chains from one sample, sequenced in a study of cytomegalovirus exposure and HLA in healthy donors. The PCR made use of 60 Vbeta and 13 Jbeta primers. Assay: immunoSEQ multiplex PCR; the TCRdb copy retains only in-frame clones and omits some. The sample carries hundreds of thousands of clones, around 90% recorded once. The sample was PBMCs. Every receptor here comes from a woman between 18 and 30 years old in good health and CMV-seronegative.

This chain uses TRBV14 with TRBJ1-1; weak D call: TRBD1 (6 bases). Trimming left V 1 base short and J 8 bases short, with 17 bases between. The CDR3 consists of 15 residues. Germline loops: CDR1 SGHDN, CDR2 FVKESK. The chain's CDR3 is CASSQAFAGAQEAFF. As DNA, the CDR3 is TGTGCCAGCAGCCAAGCTTTCGCGGGGGCACAGGAAGCTTTCTTT.

CDR3 region: CASSFPGGNTEAFF. CDR3 sequence (DNA): TGTGCCAGCAGTTTTCCGGGAGGGAACACTGAAGCTTTCTTT. The chain has TRBV25-1 and TRBJ1-1; D remains unclear. This CDR3 is built from 14 residues. Trimming removed 5 bases at V and 1 base at J, with 11 bases between. In germline, CDR1 is MGHDK, CDR2 SYGVNS.

The V call is TRBV14, the J call TRBJ1-3, with 10 bases lining up with TRBD1. This CDR3 has 17 residues. The germline V gene has CDR1 SGHDN and CDR2 FVKESK. With 0 bases clipped from V and 5 bases from J, the junction kept 7 bases outside the gene matches. CDR3 sequence: CASSQDPWTGGRNTIYF. As DNA, the CDR3 is TGTGCCAGCAGCCAAGATCCTTGGACAGGGGGAAGAAACACCATATATTTT.

The chain recombines TRBV27 with TRBJ1-1; maybe TRBD1 (6 bases). Germline values: CDR1 MNHEY, CDR2 SMNVEV (reference sequence). Trimming took off 2 bases at V and 0 bases at J, with 13 bases between the two ends. This CDR3 has 16 residues. The CDR3 loop reads CASSLLVRGMNTEAFF. DNA for the CDR3: TGTGCCAGCAGTTTACTAGTCAGGGGCATGAACACTGAAGCTTTCTTT.

The chain recombines TRBV18 with TRBJ1-6; possibly TRBD1 for D (5 bases). Germline V gene data show CDR1 as KGHSH and CDR2 as LQKENI. The V and J ends lost 0 bases and 6 bases respectively, with 6 bases between them. The CDR3 is 14 residues long. The CDR3 spells CASSPPGGNSPLHF. In nucleotides, the CDR3 is TGTGCCAGCTCACCACCGGGGGGTAATTCACCCCTCCACTTT.

This CDR3 reads CASSVGTGQTFNQPQHF. The CDR3 bases are TGTGCCAGCAGTGTGGGGACGGGACAGACCTTCAATCAGCCCCAGCATTTT. The chain combines TRBV27 with TRBJ1-5, with 7 bases aligning to TRBD1. This CDR3 is 17 amino acids long. In germline, CDR1 is MNHEY, CDR2 SMNVEV (reference sequence). J was trimmed by 3 bases and V by 5 bases; bases with no gene match: 13.

The V call is TRBV19, the J call TRBJ1-5; 9 nucleotides align to TRBD1. This CDR3 is built from 17 residues. CDR1 LNHDA and CDR2 SQIVND come from the germline V gene (reference sequence). V shed 3 bases, J shed 1 base, and the junction held 7 bases outside the gene matches. The CDR3 region has the DNA TGTGCCAGTAGTATTAGGAGGACAGGGGCGAGCAATCAGCCCCAGCATTTT. This translates into CASSIRRTGASNQPQHF.

In DNA form, the CDR3 reads TGTGCCAGCAGCTACCGGGACAGGGGTCCTGAAGCTTTCTTT. Residues: CASSYRDRGPEAFF. The rearrangement joins TRBV7-2 to TRBJ1-1; 10 nucleotides align to TRBD1. Per germline, CDR1 SGHTA and CDR2 FQGNSA. The V and J ends lost 4 bases and 6 bases, in that order; junction bases with no gene match: 5. The CDR3 totals 14 residues.

This clone was seen just once. The germline gene is not matched at one end of the junction; a read error may be the cause. This chain joins TRBV7-9 and TRBJ2-2, with D perhaps matching TRBD2 (6 bases). This CDR3 has 16 amino acids. The germline V gene encodes CDR1 SEHNR and CDR2 FQNEAQ (reference sequence). DNA for the CDR3: TGTTCCAGCAGCCCGCGGGGCGGGGAGAACACCGGGGAGCTGTTTTTT. The encoded protein is CSSSPRGGENTGELFF.

The V call is TRBV5-1, the J call TRBJ1-2; TRBD1 is a possible D gene (5 bases). The CDR3 consists of 15 residues. Germline V gene data show CDR1 as SGHRS and CDR2 as YFSETQ. The V end lost 1 base, the J end lost 0 bases, and 10 bases lay between the germline ends. CDR3 sequence reads: CASSLSTVPNYGYTF. As DNA, the CDR3 is TGCGCCAGCAGCTTGTCGACAGTCCCTAACTATGGCTACACCTTC.

This clone was recorded once. The chain links TRBV2 to TRBJ1-6, with TRBD1 matching over 8 bases. This CDR3 has 16 residues. Germline V gene sequence: CDR1 SNHLY, CDR2 FYNNEI. V was clipped by 2 bases and J by 7 bases; unmatched bases: 7. DNA of the CDR3: TGTGCCAGCAGTGAAAGCCAGGGGGCAGGGAATTCACCCCTCCACTTT. Residues: CASSESQGAGNSPLHF.

The rearrangement uses TRBV7-9 and TRBJ2-1; D might be TRBD1 (6 bases). The germline V gene has CDR1 SEHNR and CDR2 FQNEAQ (reference sequence). The germline V and J ends were trimmed by 2 bases and 2 bases, with 10 bases remaining between them. The CDR3 spans 15 residues. In nucleotides, the CDR3 is TGTGCCAGCAGCTTAAAACAGGGACCCTACAATGAGCAGTTCTTC. Residues: CASSLKQGPYNEQFF.

The chain is built from TRBV7-6 and TRBJ2-5; TRBD1 matches 7 bases. The CDR3 is made up of 17 amino acids. After removal of 5 bases from V and 5 bases from J, the junction contained 17 bases not matched to a gene. Germline V gene lookup returns CDR1 SGHVS and CDR2 FNYEAQ. The CDR3 coding sequence is TGTGCCAGCAGCCGACAGACAGGGCAACATTATCCGGAGACCCAGTACTTC. It is translated as CASSRQTGQHYPETQYF.

The CDR3 bases are TGTGCCAGCCTACCTCTAGCCTCCAACTACGAGCAGTACTTC. This translates into CASLPLASNYEQYF. The V call is TRBV6-1, the J call TRBJ2-7, with a possible D match to TRBD2 (5 bases). V dropped 8 bases and J dropped 3 bases, with 17 bases sitting between them. The germline V gene encodes CDR1 MNHNS and CDR2 SASEGT. The CDR3 consists of 14 residues.

V gene TRBV9 combines with J gene TRBJ2-2; 16 positions agree with TRBD2. The CDR3 extends over 19 amino acids. Germline V gene lookup returns CDR1 SGDLS and CDR2 YYNGEE. The ends lost 4 bases at V and 3 bases at J; junction bases unmatched: 9. This CDR3 reads CASSTGLAGGLSYTGELFF. CDR3 coding DNA: TGTGCCAGCAGCACGGGACTAGCGGGGGGGCTTTCTTACACCGGGGAGCTGTTTTTT.

The CDR3 DNA follows: TGCAGCGTTGGACAGATTAATCAGCCCCAGCATTTT. Translated: CSVGQINQPQHF. The J gene is TRBJ1-5, the V gene TRBV29-1; TRBD1 might be the D (5 bases). This CDR3 comprises 12 residues. Germline CDR1 reads SQVTM; CDR2 reads ANQGSEA. Trimming left V 4 bases short and J 4 bases short, with 8 bases between.

The chain joins TRBV13 to TRBJ1-1; perhaps TRBD1 as D (5 bases). This CDR3 comprises 15 residues. Germline values: CDR1 PRHDT, CDR2 FYEKMQ (reference sequence). V was shortened by 1 base and J by 2 bases, with 11 bases between the two germline ends. In nucleotides, the CDR3 is TGTGCCAGCAGCTTAGAGGGCAGGGAAAACACTGAAGCTTTCTTT. Translation gives CASSLEGRENTEAFF.

Turning to this clone: Lacking the conserved final phenylalanine or tryptophan, this CDR3 likely reflects a read error. This sequence joins TRBV7-6 and TRBJ1-6; tentatively, D is TRBD1 (6 bases). CDR1 and CDR2 from the germline V gene are SGHVS and FNYEAQ. Trimming took off 0 bases at V and 8 bases at J, with 14 bases between the two ends. The CDR3 runs 16 residues. The CDR3 loop reads CASSLAPQGWDSPLHL. CDR3 nucleotide sequence: TGTGCCAGCAGCTTAGCCCCACAGGGATGGGATTCACCCCTCCACCTT.

The chain is built from TRBV5-6 and TRBJ1-2; weak D call: TRBD1 (6 bases). V lost 0 bases, J lost 3 bases, and 18 bases lay in between. The CDR3 totals 17 residues. In germline, CDR1 is SGHDT, CDR2 YYEEEE. CDR3 nucleotides: TGTGCCAGCAGCTTGGCCCCGATTACAGGGTATCACTATGGCTACACCTTC. Translated: CASSLAPITGYHYGYTF. The full variable domain, with the rest looked up from reference TRBV5-6 and TRBJ1-2, is DAGVTQSPTHLIKTRGQQVTLRCSPKSGHDTVSWYQQALGQGPQFIFQYYEEEERQRGNFPDRFSGHQFPNYSSELNVNALLLGDSALYLCASSLAPITGYHYGYTFGSGTRLTVV.

V is TRBV5-1 and J is TRBJ2-1; TRBD2 aligns across 10 bases. The length of the CDR3 is 18 residues. Germline trimming cut 0 bases from V and 4 bases from J; bases unmatched to any gene: 10. Germline V lookup: CDR1 SGHRS, CDR2 YFSETQ. CDR3: CASSLASDSGGKYNEQFF. CDR3 nucleotide sequence: TGCGCCAGCAGCTTGGCCTCGGATAGCGGGGGGAAATACAATGAGCAGTTCTTC.

CDR3 region: CASSDSGQGNTGELFF. The DNA for the CDR3 is TGTGCCAGCAGTGACTCGGGACAGGGGAACACCGGGGAGCTGTTTTTT. The V call is TRBV6-4, the J call TRBJ2-2; 9 bases are a match to TRBD1. Germline-derived CDR1 and CDR2 are MRHNA and SNTAGT. The CDR3 has 16 residues. The trim removed 0 bases at V and 1 base at J, leaving 0 bases unmatched.

The chain is built from TRBV10-3 and TRBJ2-7, with 10 bases identical to TRBD2. The CDR3 is made up of 19 amino acids. V shed 1 base, J shed 2 bases, and the junction held 14 bases outside the gene matches. Germline loops: CDR1 ENHRY, CDR2 SYGVKD. The CDR3 DNA reads as TGTGCCATCAGTGAGTTGGCTAGCGGGGGCCTACCCAAACCCTACGAGCAGTACTTC. Amino acid sequence: CAISELASGGLPKPYEQYF.

The CDR3 protein is CASSQDMSVRNEQYF. CDR3 nucleotides: TGCGCCAGCAGCCAAGATATGAGCGTACGAAACGAGCAGTACTTC. This chain links TRBV4-1 with TRBJ2-5; D is ambiguous. The DNA end is more similar to TRBJ2-7, so the J call may be wrong. From germline, CDR1 is MGHRA and CDR2 YSYEKL. The CDR3 has 15 residues.

The chain is built from TRBV4-2 and TRBJ2-3, with a possible D match to TRBD2 (6 bases). Germline V CDR1 and CDR2: LGHNA, YNFKEQ. The CDR3 is made up of 17 amino acids. The V gene lost 4 bases and the J gene lost 1 base, with 18 bases spanning the gap. The CDR3 bases are TGTGCCAGCAGCCTTTCTGGTGCACTAGCCGGCACAGATACGCAGTATTTT. This translates into CASSLSGALAGTDTQYF.

The J gene is TRBJ2-7, the V gene TRBV7-8; 9 nucleotides agree with TRBD1. This CDR3 region has 14 residues. In germline, CDR1 is SGHVS, CDR2 FQNEAQ. V gave up 6 bases and J gave up 4 bases; unmatched junction bases: 7. The CDR3 DNA follows: TGTGCCAGCAGGCAAAGACAGGGGGTGTACGAGCAGTACTTC. This sequence encodes CASRQRQGVYEQYF.

With regard to this clone: The germline gene is not matched at one end of the junction; a read error may be the cause. The V call is TRBV10-3, the J call TRBJ1-5; D is undetermined. Germline V gene lookup returns CDR1 ENHRY and CDR2 SYGVKD. The CDR3 consists of 14 residues. CDR3 nucleotide sequence: TGTGCCATCAGTGAGTCGAGGAGCAATCGGCCCCAGCATTTT. Translation: CAISESRSNRPQHF.

This clone was counted only a few times. This sequence joins TRBV30 and TRBJ1-5; D is undetermined. Trimming stripped 1 base from V and 2 bases from J, with 12 bases between. CDR3 length: 15 residues. In germline, CDR1 is GTSNPN, CDR2 SVGIG (reference sequence). CDR3 bases: TGTGCCTGGAGTGGATCCCCCTCGGGCAATCAGCCCCAGCATTTT. The encoded protein is CAWSGSPSGNQPQHF.

CDR3 DNA: TGCGCCAGCAGGCCTTTAGCGGGGGACCACTACGAGCAGTACTTC. It codes for CASRPLAGDHYEQYF. The chain carries TRBV4-1 and TRBJ2-7, with 9 bases identical to TRBD2. V dropped 6 bases and J dropped 3; count of bases not matched to a gene: 9. CDR3 length equals 15 residues. Germline CDR1 and CDR2: MGHRA and YSYEKL.

The chain couples TRBV10-3 to TRBJ2-6; D perhaps matches TRBD2 (6 bases). Germline V gene data show CDR1 as ENHRY and CDR2 as SYGVKD. This CDR3 spans 15 amino acids. The ends were cut back, 5 bases at V and 1 base at J, with 9 bases in the middle. The CDR3 coding sequence is TGTGCCATCAGTCCCGGAGGGTCTGGGGCCAACGTCCTGACTTTC. The encoded protein is CAISPGGSGANVLTF.

The rearrangement uses TRBV13 and TRBJ2-2; 9 nucleotides align to TRBD1. CDR1 is PRHDT and CDR2 is FYEKMQ in the germline V gene (reference sequence). J gave up 9 bases and V 4 bases, and 3 bases lay outside the gene matches. There are 13 residues in the CDR3. The DNA for the CDR3 is TGTGCCAGCAGCTCACAGGGGGCTTGGGAGCTGTTTTTT. Protein: CASSSQGAWELFF.

The chain carries TRBV7-9 and TRBJ2-7; unclear D gene. The CDR3 has 14 amino acids. The V gene's germline CDR1 is SEHNR and CDR2 FQNEAQ (reference sequence). V was pared by 6 bases and J by 6 bases, with 18 bases between. The CDR3 DNA reads TGTGCCAGCAGTGGGCTTGAGATGCGTCTCGAGCAGTACTTC. Its protein is CASSGLEMRLEQYF.